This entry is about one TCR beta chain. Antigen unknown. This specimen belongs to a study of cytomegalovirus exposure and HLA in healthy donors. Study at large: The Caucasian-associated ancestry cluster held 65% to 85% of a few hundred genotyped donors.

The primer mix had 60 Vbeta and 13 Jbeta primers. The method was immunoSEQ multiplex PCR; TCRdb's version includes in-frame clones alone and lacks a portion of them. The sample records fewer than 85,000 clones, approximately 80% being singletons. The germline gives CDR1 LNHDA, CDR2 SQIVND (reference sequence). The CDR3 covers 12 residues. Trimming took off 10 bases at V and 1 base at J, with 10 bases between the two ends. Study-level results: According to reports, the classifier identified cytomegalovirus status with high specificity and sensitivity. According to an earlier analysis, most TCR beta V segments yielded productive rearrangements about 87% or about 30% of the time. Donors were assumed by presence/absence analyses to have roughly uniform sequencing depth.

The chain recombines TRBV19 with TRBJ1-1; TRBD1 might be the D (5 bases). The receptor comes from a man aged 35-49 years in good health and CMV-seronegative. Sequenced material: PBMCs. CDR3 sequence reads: CATLQGNTEAFF. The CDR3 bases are TGTGCCACTCTCCAGGGGAACACTGAAGCTTTCTTT.